This TCR beta chain originates from a study of T cell responses to AZD1222 COVID-19 vaccine. Study in general: Combined were second doses at about 4 or about 12 weeks.

The V gene lost 6 bases and the J gene lost 3 bases, with 12 bases spanning the gap. The germline CDR1 and CDR2 sequences are SQVTM and ANQGSEA. This CDR3 is built from 13 residues. The data were produced by immunoSEQ multiplex PCR, yet TCRdb's version contains in-frame clones alone and is incomplete. This table holds about 130,000 clones, 91% found once. The sample here was peripheral blood, taken on day 0 of AZD1222 vaccination. The chain recombines TRBV29-1 with TRBJ2-1; D is uncertain. This TCR was recovered from an adult in good health. The CDR3 bases are TGCAGCGTGAGAACTTACCTCTACAATGAGCAGTTCTTC. Translation: CSVRTYLYNEQFF.